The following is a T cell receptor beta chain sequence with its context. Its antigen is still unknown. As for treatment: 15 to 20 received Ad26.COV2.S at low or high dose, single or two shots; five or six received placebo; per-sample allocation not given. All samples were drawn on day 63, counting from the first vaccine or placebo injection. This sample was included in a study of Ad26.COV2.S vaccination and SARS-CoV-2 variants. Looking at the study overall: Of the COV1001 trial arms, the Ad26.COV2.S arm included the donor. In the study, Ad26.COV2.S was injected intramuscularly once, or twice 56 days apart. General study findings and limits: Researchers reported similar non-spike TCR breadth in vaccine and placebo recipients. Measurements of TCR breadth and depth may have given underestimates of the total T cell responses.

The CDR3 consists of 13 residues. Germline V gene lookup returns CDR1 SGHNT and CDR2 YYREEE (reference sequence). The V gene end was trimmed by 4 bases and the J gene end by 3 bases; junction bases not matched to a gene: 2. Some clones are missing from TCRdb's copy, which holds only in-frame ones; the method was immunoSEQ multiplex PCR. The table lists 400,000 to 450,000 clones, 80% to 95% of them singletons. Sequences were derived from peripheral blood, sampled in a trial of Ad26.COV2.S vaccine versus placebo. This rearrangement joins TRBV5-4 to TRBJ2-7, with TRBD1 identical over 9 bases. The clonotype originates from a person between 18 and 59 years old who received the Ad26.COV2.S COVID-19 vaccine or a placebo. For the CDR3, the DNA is TGTGCCAGCAGCGGGGACAGGGACTACGAGCAGTACTTC. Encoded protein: CASSGDRDYEQYF.